This T cell receptor beta chain was identified in a study of CD8 T cells in Susac syndrome. High-throughput TCR beta sequencing covered peripheral CD8+ and CD4+ T cells. It was with random hexamers that 0.5 to 1 ug RNA was reverse transcribed. TCRdb reprocessed the immunoSEQ multiplex PCR reads with MiXCR, giving one entry per CDR3 protein. The profile covers 100,000 or so distinct CDR3 sequences, with around 94% appearing a single time and about 0.3% taken by the ten largest. The ends were cut back, 5 bases at V and 5 bases at J, with 9 bases in the middle. This CDR3 has 11 residues. In germline, CDR1 is DFQATT, CDR2 SNEGSKA (reference sequence).

The chain has TRBV20-1 and TRBJ1-2, with D unclear. This TCR was sampled from a human donor with Susac syndrome. Sequencing was done on a sample of CD4+ T cells from PBMCs. CDR3 sequence (DNA): TGCAGTGCTGGAAGTGGGTATGGCTACACCTTC. This translates into CSAGSGYGYTF.